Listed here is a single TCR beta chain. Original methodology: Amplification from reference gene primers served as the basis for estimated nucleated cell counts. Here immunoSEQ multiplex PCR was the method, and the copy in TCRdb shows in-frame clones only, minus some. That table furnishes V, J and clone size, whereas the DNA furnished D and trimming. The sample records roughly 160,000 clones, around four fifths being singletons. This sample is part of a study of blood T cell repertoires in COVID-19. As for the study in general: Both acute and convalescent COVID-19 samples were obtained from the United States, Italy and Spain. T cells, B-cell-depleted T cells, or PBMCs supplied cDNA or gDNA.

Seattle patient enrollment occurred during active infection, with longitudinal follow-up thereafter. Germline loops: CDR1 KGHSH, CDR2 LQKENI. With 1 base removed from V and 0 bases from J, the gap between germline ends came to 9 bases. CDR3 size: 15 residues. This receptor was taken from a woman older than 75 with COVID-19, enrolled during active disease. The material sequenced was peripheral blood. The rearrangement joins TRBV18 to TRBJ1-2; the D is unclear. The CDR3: CASSPLEVTNYGYTF. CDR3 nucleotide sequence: TGTGCCAGCTCACCACTGGAGGTCACTAACTATGGCTACACCTTC. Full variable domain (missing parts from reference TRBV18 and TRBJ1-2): NAGVMQNPRHLVRRRGQEARLRCSPMKGHSHVYWYRQLPEEGLKFMVYLQKENIIDESGMPKERFSAEFPKEGPSILRIQQVVRGDSAAYFCASSPLEVTNYGYTFGSGTRLTVV.